These T cell receptor beta chains were read from a single sample in a study of metastatic and nonmetastatic thyroid tumors. TCRdb reassembled clones from the PCR reads with MiXCR. The table has roughly 30,000 clones, about 18% seen once; the top ten hold approximately 8%. The sample taken for sequencing was blood. These receptors were collected from a female donor with papillary thyroid cancer or a benign thyroid nodule (not recorded which). Some clones in this sample may be carry-over from other donors' samples. Both conserved end residues are part of each CDR3. The D gene is left open where the match is weak. Rows may omit the clone size; those that give it use once, few, many or a size class.

d_gene,abundance,v_gene,j_gene,CDR3aa,CDR3nt
NA,many,TRBV11-3,TRBJ2-7,CATQPSGIQTEQYF,TGTGCCACCCAGCCGTCGGGGATTCAAACGGAGCAGTACTTC
NA,few,TRBV28,TRBJ1-5,CASSLEDQPQHF,TGTGCCAGCAGTTTAGAGGATCAGCCCCAGCATTTT
NA,NA,TRBV10-3,TRBJ2-7,CAINRGGASYEQYF,TGTGCCATCAATAGGGGGGGCGCGTCCTACGAGCAGTACTTC
TRBD2,NA,TRBV20-1,TRBJ2-1,CSARDSSGRDEQFF,TGCAGTGCTAGAGATTCTAGCGGGAGGGATGAGCAGTTCTTC
NA,few,TRBV6-1,TRBJ1-2,CASKPTGPSTPNYGYTF,TGTGCCAGCAAACCTACAGGACCCAGCACTCCTAACTATGGCTACACCTTC
TRBD2,many,TRBV9,TRBJ2-5,CASSAQGRGEQTQYF,TGTGCCAGCAGCGCCCAGGGACGGGGGGAACAGACCCAGTACTTC
NA,many,TRBV11-1,TRBJ1-2,CASSHPTTGRIYGYTF,TGTGCCAGCAGCCATCCAACAACCGGACGGATTTATGGCTACACCTTC
NA,many,TRBV6-5,TRBJ2-6,CASSSTRASGANVLTF,TGTGCCAGCAGCTCCACAAGGGCCTCTGGGGCCAACGTCCTGACTTTC
TRBD1,few,TRBV7-3,TRBJ2-3,CASSFRGDTQYF,TGTGCCAGCAGCTTCAGGGGGGATACGCAGTATTTT
NA,NA,TRBV4-1,TRBJ2-3,CASSQGTVRSTDTQYF,TGCGCCAGCAGCCAAGGGACGGTGCGGAGCACAGATACGCAGTATTTT